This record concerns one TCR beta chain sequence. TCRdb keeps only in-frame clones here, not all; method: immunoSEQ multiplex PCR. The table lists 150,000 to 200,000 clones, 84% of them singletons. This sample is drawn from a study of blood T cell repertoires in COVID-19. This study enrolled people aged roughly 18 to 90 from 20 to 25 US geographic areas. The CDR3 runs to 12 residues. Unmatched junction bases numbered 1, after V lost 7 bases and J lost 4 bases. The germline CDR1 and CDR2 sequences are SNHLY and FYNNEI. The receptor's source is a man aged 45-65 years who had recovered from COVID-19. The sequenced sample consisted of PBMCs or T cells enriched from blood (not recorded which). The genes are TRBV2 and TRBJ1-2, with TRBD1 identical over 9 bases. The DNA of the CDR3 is TGTGCCAGCACGGGACAGGGCTATGGCTACACCTTC. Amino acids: CASTGQGYGYTF.